A single sample gave rise to the 20 T cell receptor beta chains below, sequenced in a study of T cell repertoires in cytomegalovirus infection. TCRdb reprocessed the reads with MiXCR, giving one entry per CDR3 protein. Among hundreds of thousands of distinct CDR3 sequences listed, 8% to 10% were seen once. Sequencing was done on a sample of PBMCs. These receptors were taken from a human donor in good health (CMV status not recorded). Some clones in this sample may be carry-over from other donors' samples.

This clonotype has a handful of counts. The chain joins TRBV14 to TRBJ2-7; D is ambiguous. The CDR3 has 13 residues. V lost 1 base and J 7 bases, leaving 11 bases between the germline ends. Germline CDR1 and CDR2: SGHDN and FVKESK. The CDR3 region is CASSQGRLLEQYV. Here the CDR3 DNA reads TGTGCCAGCAGCCAAGGGCGTCTCTTGGAGCAGTACGTC.

This clonotype was counted at least ten times. Here the CDR3 reads CAITENRVADTGELFF. The CDR3 coding sequence is TGTGCCATCACTGAAAACAGGGTCGCGGACACCGGGGAGCTGTTTTTT. V is TRBV10-3 and J is TRBJ2-2; D might be TRBD1 (6 bases). This CDR3 region has 16 residues. V was trimmed by 7 bases and J by 3 bases, leaving 18 bases between them. Looked up from germline, CDR1 is ENHRY and CDR2 is SYGVKD.

The sample holds many counts of this clonotype. This chain uses TRBV4-1 with TRBJ2-2; TRBD1 might be the D (7 bases). Germline CDR1 reads MGHRA; CDR2 reads YSYEKL. This CDR3 is 14 amino acids long. V lost 7 bases and J lost 8, with 17 bases in between. The CDR3 loop is CASNRQGGQGELFF. The CDR3 DNA follows: TGCGCCAGCAACAGACAGGGAGGACAAGGGGAGCTGTTTTTT.

This clonotype was picked up many times. V gene TRBV20-1 combines with J gene TRBJ2-6, with 9 nucleotides matching TRBD1. This CDR3 comprises 15 residues. The V segment lost 4 bases and the J segment 0 bases; nucleotides outside the gene matches: 1. Germline CDR1 and CDR2: DFQATT and SNEGSKA (reference sequence). In nucleotides, the CDR3 is TGCAGTGCTACGGACAGGGGCTCTGGGGCCAACGTCCTGACTTTC. Its protein product is CSATDRGSGANVLTF.

This clonotype was observed many times. The V gene is TRBV7-2, the J gene TRBJ1-1, with D hard to call. Germline assignment: CDR1 SGHTA and CDR2 FQGNSA. V was pared by 0 bases and J by 5 bases, with 13 bases between. The CDR3 spans 15 residues. Here the CDR3 DNA reads TGTGCCAGCAGCTTAGCAGGCAGGTTTGGAACTGAAGCTTTCTTT. It encodes CASSLAGRFGTEAFF.

This clonotype showed up many times. The chain recombines TRBV25-1 with TRBJ2-1; 7 nucleotides match TRBD1. The junction had 5 bases not matched to a gene; V was cut back by 2 bases and J by 1 base. Germline V gives CDR1 MGHDK, CDR2 SYGVNS. The CDR3 has 16 amino acids. The CDR3 nucleotides are TGTGCCAGCAGTGAACTCCCCAGGGGGTCCTACAATGAGCAGTTCTTC. Protein product: CASSELPRGSYNEQFF.

Details on this clonotype: It may be a read error: a sequence one base away is much more abundant. The rearrangement uses TRBV28 and TRBJ2-7; 8 bases map to TRBD1. Unmatched junction bases numbered 9, after V lost 5 bases and J lost 6 bases. The CDR3 is 14 residues long. Germline CDR1 and CDR2: MDHEN and SYDVKM. The CDR3 DNA reads TGTGCCAGCAGTCCTCGACAGGGGCCCCCCGAGCAGTACGTC. This translates into CASSPRQGPPEQYV.

This clonotype was detected ten times or more. The chain couples TRBV11-3 to TRBJ2-7; no firm D call. The CDR3 extends over 15 amino acids. The germline V gene encodes CDR1 SGHNT and CDR2 YENEEA. The V and J ends lost 5 bases and 4 bases respectively, with 18 bases between them. For the CDR3, the DNA is TGTGCCAGCAGCCCCCGGTCCGGGTCGTTATACGAGCAGTACTTC. Translating gives CASSPRSGSLYEQYF. The full variable domain, completed using reference TRBV11-3 and TRBJ2-7, is EAGVVQSPRYKIIEKKQPVAFWCNPISGHNTLYWYLQNLGQGPELLIRYENEEAVDDSQLPKDRFSAERLKGVDSTLKIQPAELGDSAVYLCASSPRSGSLYEQYFGPGTRLTVT.

V gene TRBV5-1 combines with J gene TRBJ1-2, with 7 bases fitting TRBD1. The CDR3 extends over 14 amino acids. The V and J ends lost 4 bases and 8 bases, in that order; junction bases with no gene match: 11. The germline V gene encodes CDR1 SGHRS and CDR2 YFSETQ. The CDR3 spells CASSADRESLGYTF. The CDR3 DNA follows: TGCGCCAGCAGCGCCGACAGGGAGTCTCTGGGCTACACCTTC.

This sequence joins TRBV20-1 and TRBJ2-7; a possible D gene is TRBD1 (6 bases). V shed 1 base and J shed 0 bases, with 13 bases lying between them. The germline V gene encodes CDR1 DFQATT and CDR2 SNEGSKA (reference sequence). The CDR3 totals 15 residues. In nucleotides, the CDR3 is TGCAGTGCTAGAGTACAGGGCAAAAGCTCCTACGAGCAGTACGTC. Translating it yields CSARVQGKSSYEQYV.

This clonotype was recorded many times. The rearrangement uses TRBV11-2 and TRBJ2-4; 9 positions match TRBD2. The V segment lost 2 bases and the J segment 8 bases; nucleotides outside the gene matches: 4. The CDR3 consists of 14 residues. Germline V gives CDR1 SGHAT, CDR2 FQNNGV. The CDR3 here is CASSLTSGGYIQYF. The CDR3 DNA reads as TGTGCCAGCAGCTTAACCAGCGGGGGGTACATTCAGTACTTC.

This clonotype has only a few counts. This chain joins TRBV28 and TRBJ2-3, with TRBD1 identical over 8 bases. Unmatched junction bases numbered 6, after V lost 3 bases and J lost 4 bases. CDR1 and CDR2 from the germline V gene are MDHEN and SYDVKM. This CDR3 contains 15 residues. Here the CDR3 DNA reads TGTGCCAGCAGTTTCCGGACAGGGTTTTCAGATACGCAGTATTTT. Protein sequence: CASSFRTGFSDTQYF.

This clonotype was observed at least ten times. The CDR3 reads CSARPGTSAYNEQFF. The CDR3 nucleotides are TGCAGTGCTAGACCCGGGACTAGCGCCTACAATGAGCAGTTCTTC. The chain has TRBV20-1 and TRBJ2-1; TRBD2 agrees at 10 bases. V was clipped by 2 bases and J by 2 bases; unmatched bases: 3. CDR1 is DFQATT, CDR2 SNEGSKA, per germline (reference sequence). This CDR3 has 15 amino acids.

This clonotype was observed many times. V and J are TRBV6-5 and TRBJ2-3; D uncertain. V shed 3 bases and J shed 2 bases, with 12 bases lying between them. The CDR3 contains 15 residues. Germline V gives CDR1 MNHEY, CDR2 SVGAGI. CDR3 coding DNA: TGTGCCAGCAGTTATACTCGGTACCTCACAGATACGCAGTATTTT. Translating it yields CASSYTRYLTDTQYF.

This clonotype was found many times. This chain connects TRBV7-2 to TRBJ2-5; 7 bases match TRBD1. V lost 8 bases to trimming and J lost 2 bases; unmatched junction nucleotides: 5. Per germline, CDR1 SGHTA and CDR2 FQGNSA. The CDR3 is made up of 13 amino acids. CDR3 in amino acids: CASGPGQQETQYF. The CDR3, as DNA: TGTGCCAGCGGCCCGGGACAGCAAGAGACCCAGTACTTC.

The chain links TRBV6-5 to TRBJ2-1, with TRBD2 matching over 12 bases. CDR1 and CDR2 (germline): MNHEY, SVGAGI. With 6 bases clipped from V and 2 bases from J, the junction kept 5 bases outside the gene matches. This CDR3 is built from 16 residues. CDR3 DNA: TGTGCCAGCAGAAAACTAGCGGGGGGTACCTACAATGAGCAGTTCTTC. The encoded protein is CASRKLAGGTYNEQFF.

This clonotype appeared many times. The CDR3 DNA sequence: TGTGCCAGCAGTTACCCTCGCAAGGGCACAGATACGCAGTATTTT. Translating gives CASSYPRKGTDTQYF. The chain combines TRBV6-2 or TRBV6-3 with TRBJ2-3; no definite D call. Germline V gives CDR1 MNHEY, CDR2 SVGEGT. This CDR3 has 15 amino acids. The V end lost 2 bases, the J end lost 1 base, and 10 bases lay between the germline ends.

This clonotype was counted ten times or more. This chain connects TRBV20-1 to TRBJ1-5; D gene unclear. CDR3 length equals 12 residues. Germline V gene data show CDR1 as DFQATT and CDR2 as SNEGSKA (reference sequence). The V end was cut by 0 bases, the J end by 4 bases, with 4 bases between. CDR3 nucleotide sequence: TGCAGTGCTAGAGATCGGAATCAGCCCCAGCATTTT. It encodes CSARDRNQPQHF.

Only a few counts were recorded for this clonotype. The rearrangement joins TRBV4-3 to TRBJ1-2; no reliable D call. There are 13 residues in the CDR3. Per the germline V gene, CDR1 is LGHNA and CDR2 is YSLEER. Trimming left V 0 bases short and J 8 bases short, with 10 bases between. CDR3: CASSQDTGGGYTF. The CDR3 DNA reads as TGCGCCAGCAGCCAAGATACCGGTGGAGGCTACACCTTC.

This clonotype has ten or more counts. The genes are TRBV20-1 and TRBJ2-3; TRBD2 might be the D (6 bases). V lost 5 bases, J lost 4 bases, and 13 bases lay in between. CDR1 is DFQATT and CDR2 is SNEGSKA in the germline V gene (reference sequence). This CDR3 comprises 13 residues. The CDR3, as DNA: TGCAGTGCTGCGGGACTTAGGTCAGATACGCAGTATTTT. Translation: CSAAGLRSDTQYF.